Below, 22 T cell receptor beta chains from the same sample are listed, as sequenced in a study of cytomegalovirus exposure and HLA in healthy donors. The PCR contained 60 Vbeta and 13 Jbeta primers. The table came from immunoSEQ multiplex PCR; TCRdb's copy has only in-frame clones and leaves some out. The sample lists fewer than 150,000 clones; roughly 85% were seen once. Sequencing was performed on PBMCs. The receptors come from a middle-aged man in good health and CMV-seropositive.

The chain combines TRBV7-9 with TRBJ2-1, with TRBD2 matching over 11 bases. The CDR3 loop spans 18 amino acids. V shed 6 bases, J shed 4 bases, and the junction held 14 bases outside the gene matches. Germline assignment: CDR1 SEHNR and CDR2 FQNEAQ (reference sequence). CDR3 sequence (DNA): TGTGCCAGCAGTCCTGATCCACTAGCGGGAGAAATTTACAATGAGCAGTTCTTC. Translation gives CASSPDPLAGEIYNEQFF.

This clone appeared a few times. The rearrangement uses TRBV13 and TRBJ2-7; 7 nucleotides agree with TRBD1. The germline V gene has CDR1 PRHDT and CDR2 FYEKMQ (reference sequence). The CDR3 contains 14 residues. J lost 4 bases, V lost 6 bases, and 9 bases had no gene match. The CDR3 region has the DNA TGTGCCAGCAGGGGGACAGAAATCTTTTACGAGCAGTACTTC. Its protein is CASRGTEIFYEQYF.

The chain recombines TRBV5-1 with TRBJ2-7; D call uncertain. Germline V gene data show CDR1 as SGHRS and CDR2 as YFSETQ. V lost 3 bases to trimming and J lost 5 bases, with 9 bases between them. The CDR3 runs to 12 residues. For the CDR3, the DNA is TGCGCCAGCAGCTATGACTCGCACGAGCAGTACTTC. This codes for CASSYDSHEQYF. The full variable domain, its missing parts supplied by reference TRBV5-1 and TRBJ2-7, is KAGVTQTPRYLIKTRGQQVTLSCSPISGHRSVSWYQQTPGQGLQFLFEYFSETQRNKGNFPGRFSGRQFSNSRSEMNVSTLELGDSALYLCASSYDSHEQYFGPGTRLTVT.

The chain is built from TRBV11-2 and TRBJ2-7; 7 bases match TRBD2. The CDR3 covers 14 residues. Germline V lookup: CDR1 SGHAT, CDR2 FQNNGV. V shed 3 bases, J shed 4 bases, and the junction held 6 bases outside the gene matches. The CDR3 bases are TGTGCCAGCAGCTTCGCTAGCGGATTGTACGAGCAGTACTTC. This translates into CASSFASGLYEQYF.

The V call is TRBV7-7, the J call TRBJ1-1; D call uncertain. The length of the CDR3 is 13 residues. Germline V lookup: CDR1 SSHAT, CDR2 FNYEAQ (reference sequence). V lost 5 bases and J 4 bases, leaving 11 bases between the germline ends. CDR3 amino acids: CASSRDMSTEAFF. The CDR3 bases are TGTGCCAGCAGCCGAGACATGTCCACTGAAGCTTTCTTT.

This chain connects TRBV2 to TRBJ1-6, with D uncertain. CDR1 is SNHLY and CDR2 is FYNNEI in the germline V gene. The CDR3 loop spans 14 amino acids. V was pared by 7 bases and J by 2 bases, with 9 bases between. Here the CDR3 reads CASTYKAYNSPLHF. In DNA, the CDR3 is TGTGCCAGCACGTACAAAGCCTATAATTCACCCCTCCACTTT.

The chain recombines TRBV29-1 with TRBJ2-7; the D gene is possibly TRBD1 (5 bases). The germline V and J ends were trimmed by 6 bases and 0 bases, with 15 bases remaining between them. Germline values: CDR1 SQVTM, CDR2 ANQGSEA. This CDR3 has 14 residues. CDR3 sequence: CSVRADRDSYEQYF. The CDR3 DNA is TGCAGCGTACGGGCCGACAGAGACTCCTACGAGCAGTACTTC.

A word on this clone: At one end, the junction sequence differs from germline, possibly due to a read error. The chain recombines TRBV7-9 with TRBJ2-7; D unresolved. Per germline, CDR1 SEHNR and CDR2 FQNEAQ (reference sequence). The CDR3 length is 11 residues. The CDR3 loop is CSSSSQYEQYF. As DNA, the CDR3 is TGTTCCAGCAGCTCCCAGTACGAGCAGTACTTC.

The chain has TRBV9 and TRBJ2-3; perhaps TRBD2 as D (5 bases). There are 15 residues in the CDR3. Trimming took 0 bases from V and 4 from J, leaving 12 bases between them. CDR1 and CDR2 from the germline V gene are SGDLS and YYNGEE. CDR3 nucleotide sequence: TGTGCCAGCAGCGTAGGTCTTAGCGCCCCAGATACGCAGTATTTT. This codes for CASSVGLSAPDTQYF.

The J gene is TRBJ1-5, the V gene TRBV10-2, with TRBD1 matching 7 bases. With 5 bases clipped from V and 9 bases from J, the junction kept 4 bases outside the gene matches. Germline V CDR1 and CDR2: WSHSY, SAAADI. CDR3 length equals 12 residues. The CDR3 sequence: CASSITGAPQHF. Written as DNA, the CDR3 is TGCGCCAGCAGTATAACAGGGGCGCCCCAGCATTTT.

The chain couples TRBV29-1 to TRBJ1-2; D is undetermined. This CDR3 has 14 residues. Per the germline V gene, CDR1 is SQVTM and CDR2 is ANQGSEA. V was cut by 0 bases and J by 4 bases, with 12 bases left in between. The CDR3 DNA is TGCAGCGTTGAAGATGGTTCAGGTTCCTATGGCTACACCTTC. Residues: CSVEDGSGSYGYTF.

V and J are TRBV27 and TRBJ2-2; D call uncertain. Germline loops: CDR1 MNHEY, CDR2 SMNVEV (reference sequence). This CDR3 has 13 residues. V gave up 0 bases and J gave up 7 bases, with 6 bases separating them. The CDR3 nucleotides are TGTGCCAGCAGTTTATCGATTAGCGGGGAGCTGTTTTTT. It codes for CASSLSISGELFF.

The V gene is TRBV6-4, the J gene TRBJ2-1; TRBD1 matches 7 bases. This CDR3 region has 14 residues. V shed 3 bases and J 9 bases; nucleotides not matched to a gene: 8. Germline assignment: CDR1 MRHNA and CDR2 SNTAGT. The CDR3 sequence is CASSENRGLSEQFF. The CDR3 DNA follows: TGTGCCAGCAGTGAGAACAGGGGTTTGAGTGAGCAGTTCTTC.

The chain is built from TRBV10-1 and TRBJ2-1, with 7 bases aligning to TRBD1. Germline V lookup: CDR1 WNHNN, CDR2 SYGVQD (reference sequence). This CDR3 contains 12 residues. Unmatched junction bases numbered 8, after V lost 8 bases and J lost 10 bases. CDR3 sequence (DNA): TGCGCCAGCGGGAGACAGGGAAACGAGCAGTTCTTC. Translating it yields CASGRQGNEQFF.

The V call is TRBV27, the J call TRBJ1-2; D is perhaps TRBD1 (5 bases). Germline loops: CDR1 MNHEY, CDR2 SMNVEV (reference sequence). V lost 5 bases and J 6 bases, leaving 10 bases between the germline ends. This CDR3 comprises 12 residues. The DNA of the CDR3 is TGTGCCAGCAGTGGGGGAGGGAATGGCTACACCTTC. Its protein is CASSGGGNGYTF.

V is TRBV5-8 and J is TRBJ2-3, with a tentative D call TRBD1 (6 bases). V was trimmed by 3 bases and J by 1 base, leaving 18 bases between them. Germline assignment: CDR1 SGHTS and CDR2 YDEGEE. This CDR3 has 17 residues. The CDR3 DNA sequence: TGTGCCAGCAGCTCCTTAGGGGGATTGGATGGCACAGATACGCAGTATTTT. It specifies CASSSLGGLDGTDTQYF.

The CDR3 here is CASSEDRGNTEAFF. The CDR3, as DNA: TGTGCCAGTAGTGAGGACAGGGGGAACACTGAAGCTTTCTTT. The genes are TRBV19 and TRBJ1-1; 9 bases are a match to TRBD1. CDR1 is LNHDA and CDR2 is SQIVND in the germline V gene (reference sequence). CDR3 length equals 14 residues. J lost 1 base, V lost 5 bases, and 2 bases had no gene match.

In its sample, this clone was seen a few times. The chain combines TRBV2 with TRBJ1-4, with 7 bases fitting TRBD1. Germline lookup yields CDR1 SNHLY and CDR2 FYNNEI. J was trimmed by 5 bases and V by 4 bases; bases with no gene match: 4. CDR3 length equals 14 residues. The CDR3 coding sequence is TGTGCCAGCAGTGGCAGGGGGGAAAATGAAAAACTGTTTTTT. Translated: CASSGRGENEKLFF.

This sequence joins TRBV5-1 and TRBJ2-3, with TRBD1 identical over 10 bases. There are 16 residues in the CDR3. V trimming: 2 bases; J trimming: 4 bases; junction bases outside the gene matches: 7. CDR1 is SGHRS and CDR2 is YFSETQ in the germline V gene. In DNA, the CDR3 is TGCGCCAGCAGCTTCCTCGGGACAGGGGTGCCAGATACGCAGTATTTT. Encoded protein: CASSFLGTGVPDTQYF.

CDR3 region: CASSFLSEAKNIQYF. In DNA, the CDR3 is TGTGCCAGCAGTTTTTTATCCGAGGCCAAAAACATTCAGTACTTC. The gene calls are TRBV28 and TRBJ2-4; D is ambiguous. CDR3 length equals 15 residues. V shed 3 bases and J shed 1 base, with 10 bases lying between them. Per the germline V gene, CDR1 is MDHEN and CDR2 is SYDVKM.

The rearrangement links TRBV7-9 to TRBJ2-7; the D is unclear. V lost 2 bases, J lost 3 bases, and 8 bases lay in between. The CDR3 is 13 amino acids. The germline CDR1 and CDR2 sequences are SEHNR and FQNEAQ (reference sequence). The DNA of the CDR3 is TGTGCCAGCAGCTTATCACAGAACTACGAGCAGTACTTC. Protein product: CASSLSQNYEQYF.

V gene TRBV29-1 combines with J gene TRBJ1-6, with D uncertain. Between the trimmed V and J ends, which lost 0 bases and 5 bases, there was a span of 8 bases. The germline V gene has CDR1 SQVTM and CDR2 ANQGSEA. The CDR3 runs 14 residues. The CDR3 protein is CSVEEGGNNSPLHF. The CDR3 DNA sequence: TGCAGCGTTGAAGAAGGAGGGAATAATTCACCCCTCCACTTT.